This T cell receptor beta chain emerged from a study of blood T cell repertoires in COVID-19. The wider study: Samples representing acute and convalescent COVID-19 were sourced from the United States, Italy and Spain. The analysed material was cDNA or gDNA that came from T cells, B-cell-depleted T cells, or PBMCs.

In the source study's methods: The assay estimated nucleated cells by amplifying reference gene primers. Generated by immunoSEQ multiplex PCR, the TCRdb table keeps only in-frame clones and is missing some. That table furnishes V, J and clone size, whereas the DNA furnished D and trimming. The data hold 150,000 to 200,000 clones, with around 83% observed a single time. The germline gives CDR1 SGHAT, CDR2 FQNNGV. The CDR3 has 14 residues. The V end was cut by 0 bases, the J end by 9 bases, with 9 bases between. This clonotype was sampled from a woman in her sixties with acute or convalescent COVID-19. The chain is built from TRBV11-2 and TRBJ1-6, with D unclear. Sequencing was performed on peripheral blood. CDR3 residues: CASSLEWYSSPLHF. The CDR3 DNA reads TGTGCCAGCAGCTTAGAATGGTACTCTTCACCCCTCCACTTT.